The T cell receptor (beta chain) under discussion was sequenced for a study of memory CD4+ T cells and cytomegalovirus serostatus. Study-level background: Healthy Belgian adult donors included roughly ten CMV-positive and 20 to 30 CMV-negative people.

This clone was observed a single time. Its antigen is still unknown. The CDR3 extends over 15 amino acids. Germline assignment: CDR1 SGHVS and CDR2 FNYEAQ. With V trimmed by 5 bases and J by 0 bases, 5 bases remained unmatched. The sort gate was single viable CD3+CD4+CD8-CD45RO+ cells for memory CD4+ T cells. After thawing, CD4+ T cells were positively selected. The study, taken as a whole, reports: Suggested: most of the CMV-linked TCR signature lies in CD4+ memory cells. CD4+ memory repertoires contained about two fifths of the roughly 160 reported CMV TCRbeta sequences.

Sequencing used immunoSEQ multiplex PCR; TCRdb keeps in-frame clones, though not all of them. The sample carries about 42,000 clones, over 70% recorded once. This TCR was recovered from an adult in good health and CMV-seronegative. Sequencing was done on a sample of memory CD4+ T cells from blood. The genes are TRBV7-6 and TRBJ2-3; 7 nucleotides align to TRBD2. This CDR3 reads CASSLREVSTDTQYF. The DNA of the CDR3 is TGTGCCAGCAGCCTTCGGGAGGTTAGCACAGATACGCAGTATTTT.